The rows below give T cell receptor beta chains drawn from one sample of a study of identifying expanded T cells in peripheral blood. The assay was immunoSEQ multiplex PCR, and TCRdb's table has in-frame clones only and misses some. The data contain some 130,000 clones, approximately 86% of them singletons. Sequenced input: blood. The receptors were sampled from a person aged 18 to 75 in good health. Each CDR3 is given with its conserved first and last residue. Each record gives: CDR3 protein, CDR3 DNA, clone size, D gene, J gene, V gene. D genes are given only for firm matches. Only part of the rows carry a size: once, few, many, or a class if the clone is expanded.

CDR3: CASSLSVVTGASYEQYF
DNA: TGCGCCAGCAGCTTGAGCGTCGTGACAGGGGCTTCCTACGAGCAGTACTTC
size: .
D: TRBD1
J: TRBJ2-7
V: TRBV5-1

CDR3: CASSTGAQETQYF
DNA: TGCGCCAGCAGTACCGGGGCGCAAGAGACCCAGTACTTC
size: .
D: .
J: TRBJ2-5
V: TRBV5-1

CDR3: CASSLGAGGKGEAFF
DNA: TGCGCCAGCAGCTTGGGGGCAGGGGGCAAAGGTGAAGCTTTCTTT
size: .
D: TRBD1
J: TRBJ1-1
V: TRBV5-1

CDR3: CASSQGAGTDYGYTF
DNA: TGCGCCAGCAGCCAAGGCGCCGGGACTGACTATGGCTACACCTTC
size: few
D: .
J: TRBJ1-2
V: TRBV4-1

CDR3: CASTRTGFYNSPLHF
DNA: TGTGCCAGCACCAGAACAGGGTTTTATAATTCACCCCTCCACTTT
size: .
D: .
J: TRBJ1-6
V: TRBV6-5

CDR3: CASSLETSGTGEQFF
DNA: TGCGCCAGCAGCTTGGAAACTAGCGGGACGGGTGAGCAGTTCTTC
size: .
D: TRBD2
J: TRBJ2-1
V: TRBV5-1

CDR3: CASSLIGTGGWFSNQPQHF
DNA: TGTGCCAGCAGCTTGATAGGGACAGGGGGATGGTTTAGCAATCAGCCCCAGCATTTT
size: once
D: TRBD1
J: TRBJ1-5
V: TRBV7-8

CDR3: CASSEDGAKKDGYTF
DNA: TGCGCCAGCAGTGAGGATGGGGCTAAGAAGGATGGCTACACCTTC
size: .
D: .
J: TRBJ1-2
V: TRBV10-1

CDR3: CASSEAEYEQYF
DNA: TGTGCCAGCAGTGAAGCCGAATACGAGCAGTACTTC
size: once
D: .
J: TRBJ2-7
V: TRBV6-1

CDR3: CASSLVDSSNQPQHF
DNA: TGTGCCAGCAGCTTAGTCGACAGTAGCAATCAGCCCCAGCATTTT
size: once
D: .
J: TRBJ1-5
V: TRBV7-8

CDR3: CARSLYESPTGLSGELFF
DNA: TGTGCCAGAAGCTTGTACGAAAGCCCGACAGGGCTAAGCGGGGAGCTGTTTTTT
size: .
D: TRBD1
J: TRBJ2-2
V: TRBV5-3

CDR3: CASSDEIVIKAFF
DNA: TGTGCCAGCAGTGACGAGATAGTGATCAAAGCTTTCTTT
size: .
D: .
J: TRBJ1-1
V: TRBV6-1

CDR3: CASRKTGSYEQYF
DNA: TGTGCCAGCAGGAAAACAGGATCCTACGAGCAGTACTTC
size: .
D: .
J: TRBJ2-7
V: TRBV28

CDR3: CAIMGRTYEQYF
DNA: TGTGCCATCATGGGACGGACCTACGAGCAGTACTTC
size: .
D: .
J: TRBJ2-7
V: TRBV10-3

CDR3: CASSVIADTQYF
DNA: TGTGCCAGCAGCGTGATAGCAGATACGCAGTATTTT
size: .
D: .
J: TRBJ2-3
V: TRBV9

CDR3: CATSRGGMGQPQHF
DNA: TGTGCCACCAGCAGAGGCGGGATGGGGCAGCCCCAGCATTTT
size: .
D: .
J: TRBJ1-5
V: TRBV15

CDR3: CASTPHRGLDEQYF
DNA: TGTGCCAGCACCCCCCACAGGGGGCTTGACGAGCAGTACTTC
size: .
D: TRBD1
J: TRBJ2-7
V: TRBV28

CDR3: CASSLDTEAFF
DNA: TGTGCCAGCAGCTTAGACACTGAAGCTTTCTTT
size: .
D: .
J: TRBJ1-1
V: TRBV7-9

CDR3: CASSLGPDRPRNF
DNA: TGTGCCAGCAGCTTGGGTCCGGACCGGCCAAGGAATTTT
size: .
D: .
J: TRBJ1-5
V: TRBV5-4

CDR3: CASTLGGYYEQYF
DNA: TGTGCCAGCACCCTGGGGGGGTACTACGAGCAGTACTTC
size: .
D: TRBD2
J: TRBJ2-7
V: TRBV28

CDR3: CASSYWPGAQETQYF
DNA: TGTGCCAGCAGTTACTGGCCAGGGGCCCAAGAGACCCAGTACTTC
size: .
D: .
J: TRBJ2-5
V: TRBV6-5

CDR3: CASSYSMPGQGHIQYF
DNA: TGTGCCAGCAGTTACTCGATGCCGGGACAGGGACACATTCAGTACTTC
size: .
D: TRBD1
J: TRBJ2-4
V: TRBV6-6

CDR3: CASSEALRGRAGEQYF
DNA: TGTGCCAGCAGTGAAGCGCTTCGGGGAAGGGCTGGGGAGCAGTACTTC
size: .
D: .
J: TRBJ2-7
V: TRBV6-1

CDR3: CASSRQDNGYTF
DNA: TGTGCCAGCAGTCGACAGGATAATGGCTACACCTTC
size: .
D: .
J: TRBJ1-2
V: TRBV9

CDR3: CASSHGQGGTEAFF
DNA: TGCGCCAGCAGCCATGGACAGGGCGGCACTGAAGCTTTCTTT
size: .
D: TRBD1
J: TRBJ1-1
V: TRBV4-3

CDR3: CASSPGGGYEQYF
DNA: TGTGCCAGCAGTCCAGGGGGCGGCTACGAGCAGTACTTC
size: .
D: TRBD1
J: TRBJ2-7
V: TRBV27

CDR3: CASSLAGGLNTEAFF
DNA: TGCGCCAGCAGCTTGGCAGGGGGACTGAACACTGAAGCTTTCTTT
size: .
D: TRBD1
J: TRBJ1-1
V: TRBV5-1

CDR3: CASSSRGGALGYTF
DNA: TGTGCCAGCAGCTCCCGTGGGGGGGCGCTTGGCTACACCTTC
size: .
D: .
J: TRBJ1-2
V: TRBV7-6

CDR3: CSVEGAGDTQYF
DNA: TGCAGCGTTGAGGGGGCTGGAGATACGCAGTATTTT
size: .
D: .
J: TRBJ2-3
V: TRBV29-1

CDR3: CASSPNGYEQYF
DNA: TGTGCCAGCAGTCCCAATGGTTACGAGCAGTACTTC
size: once
D: .
J: TRBJ2-7
V: TRBV27

CDR3: CARSVQRAEQYF
DNA: TGTGCCAGGAGTGTACAAAGGGCCGAGCAGTACTTC
size: .
D: .
J: TRBJ2-7
V: TRBV30

CDR3: CASSEVGQGDQPQHF
DNA: TGTGCCAGCAGTGAAGTAGGACAGGGGGATCAGCCCCAGCATTTT
size: few
D: TRBD1
J: TRBJ1-5
V: TRBV6-1

CDR3: CASLGTGNTEAFF
DNA: TGCGCCAGCTTAGGGACAGGGAACACTGAAGCTTTCTTT
size: .
D: TRBD1
J: TRBJ1-1
V: TRBV5-1

CDR3: CASSSQAGVANEQFF
DNA: TGCGCCAGCAGCTCACAAGCGGGAGTGGCAAATGAGCAGTTCTTC
size: .
D: TRBD2
J: TRBJ2-1
V: TRBV5-1

CDR3: CASSIGHINAEAFF
DNA: TGTGCCAGCAGTATAGGACATATAAACGCTGAAGCTTTCTTT
size: .
D: .
J: TRBJ1-1
V: TRBV25-1

CDR3: CASTPPPGLQETQYF
DNA: TGTGCCAGCACTCCCCCCCCGGGGCTCCAAGAGACCCAGTACTTC
size: once
D: .
J: TRBJ2-5
V: TRBV2

CDR3: CASSPGDVASGNTIYF
DNA: TGTGCCAGCTCACCGGGGGACGTCGCTTCTGGAAACACCATATATTTT
size: .
D: .
J: TRBJ1-3
V: TRBV18

CDR3: CASSWASGSSYNEQFF
DNA: TGTGCCAGCAGCTGGGCGAGTGGGTCTTCCTACAATGAGCAGTTCTTC
size: once
D: .
J: TRBJ2-1
V: TRBV7-3

CDR3: CASSPRLAGSTDTQYF
DNA: TGTGCCAGCTCACCCCGACTAGCGGGGAGCACAGATACGCAGTATTTT
size: .
D: TRBD2
J: TRBJ2-3
V: TRBV18

CDR3: CASSPNPGGGEKLFF
DNA: TGCGCCAGCAGCCCAAACCCAGGGGGGGGTGAAAAACTGTTTTTT
size: .
D: TRBD1
J: TRBJ1-4
V: TRBV5-1

CDR3: CASSDSWTGVGQFF
DNA: TGTGCCAGCAGTGACTCTTGGACAGGGGTTGGGCAGTTCTTC
size: .
D: TRBD1
J: TRBJ2-1
V: TRBV6-4

CDR3: CASSPHFGELFF
DNA: TGTGCCAGCAGCCCACACTTCGGGGAGCTGTTTTTT
size: .
D: .
J: TRBJ2-2
V: TRBV11-2

CDR3: CATTRDAGEKLFF
DNA: TGTGCCACCACCCGGGACGCGGGGGAAAAACTGTTTTTT
size: .
D: .
J: TRBJ1-4
V: TRBV2

CDR3: CASSLLGQRDSTDTQYF
DNA: TGTGCCAGCAGCCTTCTTGGCCAGCGGGATAGCACAGATACGCAGTATTTT
size: .
D: TRBD2
J: TRBJ2-3
V: TRBV28

CDR3: CASSPPRTGPDTEAFF
DNA: TGTGCCAGTAGTCCCCCCCGGACAGGGCCAGACACTGAAGCTTTCTTT
size: few
D: TRBD1
J: TRBJ1-1
V: TRBV19

CDR3: CASSDGGTGRREAFF
DNA: TGTGCCAGCAGTGACGGGGGGACAGGGCGGAGAGAAGCTTTCTTT
size: .
D: TRBD1
J: TRBJ1-1
V: TRBV6-1

CDR3: CASSLAGQSNEKLFF
DNA: TGTGCCAGCAGCTTAGCGGGACAGTCAAATGAAAAACTGTTTTTT
size: .
D: TRBD1
J: TRBJ1-4
V: TRBV7-9